One TCR beta chain is described in this entry. The antigen remains undetermined. This specimen belongs to a study of cytomegalovirus exposure and HLA in healthy donors. Findings and limits, study-wide: In a later analysis, parvovirus B19, influenza, CMV and Epstein-Barr virus appeared linked to several top co-occurrence clusters. Within a later analysis, the majority of CMV-associated TCR beta chains appeared HLA-restricted. As a later analysis showed, a missense DCLRE1C variant was linked to trimming of TCR beta V- and J-genes. Reported findings show TCR beta sequences accurately forecast HLA-A and HLA-B alleles in most subjects.

The primer mix had 60 Vbeta and 13 Jbeta primers. Measured with immunoSEQ multiplex PCR; TCRdb has only the in-frame clones, and not every one. Of about 100,000 clones in the sample, approximately 85% are singletons; the top ten hold about 3.9%. V lost 2 bases and J 7 bases, leaving 9 bases between the germline ends. The CDR3 is 12 residues long. Germline V CDR1 and CDR2: MGHRA, YSYEKL. The sample comprised PBMCs. The chain recombines TRBV4-1 with TRBJ2-7, with D perhaps TRBD2 (5 bases). This receptor was obtained from a man aged 25 to 40 in good health and CMV-seronegative. CDR3 in DNA: TGCGCCAGCAGCCAACTGCCGGGGGAGCAGTACTTC. Translating gives CASSQLPGEQYF.